This TCR beta chain was identified in a study of regulatory T cells in long-lasting Graves disease (dated by TCRdb to the early 2020s). Context from the whole study: Patients with newly diagnosed Graves' disease had been on antithyroid drugs for under 3 months. Persistent Graves' disease patients were compared with newly diagnosed Graves' disease patients by peripheral blood TCR sequencing and RNA sequencing. The study was registered as a clinical trial and conducted in China. TCR sequencing covered 13 persistent and around 20 newly diagnosed Graves' disease patients, about 35 samples in total.

General findings and caveats noted by the study authors: The authors acknowledged the small sample size as a limitation that may reduce accuracy. A larger number of public clonotypes was shared among persistent patients (about 2,700) than among newly diagnosed patients (more than 850). Sequencing and analysis were restricted to the TCR beta chain. Persistent disease showed preferential use of TRBV28, TRBJ1-2 and TRBJ2-5, whereas newly diagnosed disease favored TRBV20-1 and TRBJ2-1. Only peripheral blood was studied, because thyroid tissue, the primary lesion, was inaccessible. Compared with newly diagnosed patients, patients with persistent Graves' disease had lower TCR Shannon entropy and fewer highly expanded clones, which suggests clonal expansion.

A remark on this clonotype: The clone's antigen remains unknown. The sample holds no much larger clone one base away, and base qualities are not on file.

In the paper's terms, the time point label means: newly diagnosed GD, antithyroid drugs for less than 3 months. For both TCR sequencing and RNA sequencing, RNA was extracted from PBMCs in TRIzol. Graves' disease was diagnosed according to American Thyroid Association guidelines. Patients for the study were recruited at an endocrinology department in Xi'an, China. Each patient gave roughly 10 milliliters of peripheral blood, collected in an EDTA anticoagulant tube. Ficoll Paque Plus density gradient separation was used to isolate PBMCs, and no further T cell sorting was done. An Agilent 2100 Bioanalyzer and agarose gel were used to assess RNA quality, and a NanoDrop 2000 was used to measure RNA concentration. Receptor amplification or capture employed multiplex PCR. Sequenced on an Illumina HiSeq 4000. iRepertoire HTBI primers and Arm-PCR amplification of CDR3 regions were used to construct TCR beta libraries. Gel purification was performed on PCR products prior to sequencing. The authors' pipeline ran thus. A total of 62 TRBV and some 15 TRBJ segments were identified across samples and were used for gene usage analysis of CDR3 amino acid clonotypes. COPE and FqMerger were used to merge filtered high-quality paired reads into contigs. BLAST was used to align contigs to the IMGT TRBV, TRBD and TRBJ reference genes, and CDR3 was defined following IMGT. Any clonotype with a frequency above 0.1% was counted as a highly expanded clone. Shannon entropy was used to measure repertoire diversity, and the Gini coefficient was used to measure V-J evenness. Public clonotypes were defined as clonotypes shared by more than one individual. In-frame beta chains were kept once TCRdb had trimmed the public reads at Q25 with fastp and called clones with MiXCR. For every CDR3 protein sequence, its rows merge into one entry that carries the most common genes and DNA. TCRdb, rather than the study authors, made the V and J calls. The sample contains 400,000 to 500,000 distinct CDR3 sequences, 16% of them found a single time. In total, the top ten clones hold roughly 23% of the sample.

In the germline V gene, CDR1 corresponds to SGHAT and CDR2 to FQNNGV. V was cut back by 3 bases and J by 3 bases, leaving a gap of 9 bases between them. Counted from cysteine to phenylalanine, this CDR3 has 13 amino acids. The read is trimmed to its CDR3 DNA, 39 bases read in frame from base 1. The sample was also reused in another study, on T cells in Graves' hyperthyroidism and ophthalmopathy. As the second publication notes: Stable Graves' hyperthyroidism was defined as no progression to ophthalmopathy during 18 months of follow-up. Hyperthyroidism patients were newly diagnosed, with disease duration under 2 months, and aged 18 to 65 years. The study excluded patients with uncontrolled infections, other autoimmune diseases, pregnancy or lactation. Diagnoses relied on clinical symptoms, serum thyroxine and TRAb, thyroid ultrasound and orbital computed tomography. For the first round of RT-PCR on the TCR CDR3, the HTBI primer set was used together with the Qiagen OneStep RT-PCR kit. Most expanded thyroid clonotypes (frequency above 0.001) were also detected in blood, a finding suggesting that blood repertoires may reflect thyroid immune responses. A 13 V-J signature model separated ophthalmopathy from stable hyperthyroidism, with roughly 88% sensitivity and around 84% specificity in cross-validation and 80%/75% in testing. In validation, the model predicted progression to ophthalmopathy a median of around 6.5 months before onset, with roughly 68% sensitivity and 72.22% specificity. To identify TCR V-J signatures that set the groups apart, the researchers used a discovery cohort of 100 patients, made up of some 41 with Graves' ophthalmopathy and 57 with stable Graves' hyperthyroidism. An independent validation cohort of 18 to 20 hyperthyroidism patients and about 16 patients who later progressed to ophthalmopathy tested prospective prediction of ophthalmopathy. The roughly 100 discovery patients were randomly split 7:3 into training and test sets. In about 6 Graves' hyperthyroidism patients, the study also compared T-cell repertoires from thyroid tissue with T-cell repertoires from blood. After blood sampling, hyperthyroidism patients were treated with methimazole at a starting dose of 30 mg daily, and ophthalmopathy patients were treated with high-dose intravenous methylprednisolone. Libraries were constructed in a second round of multiplex PCR, after which size selection and purification were performed. The libraries were sequenced on an Illumina HiSeq2000 using paired-end 100 bp reads. SOAPnuke was used to process the raw data, throwing out any read that contained adapters or uncalled bases, had a mean Phred below 15, or lacked an exact constant-primer or identifier match. High-quality paired reads were merged using COPE v1.2.5, and each unique nucleotide sequence was defined as a clonotype. MiTCR v1.1 was used to align clonotypes to the IMGT TRBV, TRBD and TRBJ reference segments. Analysis was restricted to V-J combinations with a frequency above 0.0001, which covered 99.2% of repertoires. A TCS score was defined as the ratio between F50 (clonal expansion) and ExV (chaos), using BLOSUM62-based TCRdist between CDR3 peptides within each V-J. Welch's t-statistics and random forest reduced fewer than 600 V-J features to 10 to 15, which were used in a naive Bayes classifier (R e1071). No statistical method was used to fix the sample size in advance, and group allocation was not hidden from the investigators. TCR Vbeta CDR3 sequencing of around 130 peripheral blood samples (under 45 ophthalmopathy, approximately 80 hyperthyroidism and approximately 17 progressor patients) is reported in the paper.

The sequence came from a woman aged 18-30 years with Graves disease. Donor details come from another sample of the same person, matched by shared clones. The sample consisted of peripheral blood mononuclear cells (PBMCs), taken at new diagnosis, from a patient treated with antithyroid drugs. The chain is made from TRBV11-2 and TRBJ2-7; TRBD2 is a possible D gene, resting on 5 matching bases. The CDR3 protein: CASSFDGNYEQYF. The sequence in DNA is TGTGCCAGCAGCTTTGACGGGAACTACGAGCAGTACTTC.